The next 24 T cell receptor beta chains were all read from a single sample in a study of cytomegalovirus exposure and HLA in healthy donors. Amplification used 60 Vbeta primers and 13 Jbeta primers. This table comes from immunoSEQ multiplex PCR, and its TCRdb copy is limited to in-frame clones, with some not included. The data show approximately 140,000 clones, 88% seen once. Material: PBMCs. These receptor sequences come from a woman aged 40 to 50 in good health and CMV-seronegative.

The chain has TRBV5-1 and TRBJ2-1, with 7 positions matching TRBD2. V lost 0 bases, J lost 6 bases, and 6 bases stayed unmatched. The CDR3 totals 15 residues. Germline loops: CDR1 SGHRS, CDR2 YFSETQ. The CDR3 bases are TGCGCCAGCAGCTTGGTTGCGGGAGCTCGCAATGAGCAGTTCTTC. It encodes CASSLVAGARNEQFF. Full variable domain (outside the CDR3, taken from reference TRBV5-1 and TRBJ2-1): KAGVTQTPRYLIKTRGQQVTLSCSPISGHRSVSWYQQTPGQGLQFLFEYFSETQRNKGNFPGRFSGRQFSNSRSEMNVSTLELGDSALYLCASSLVAGARNEQFFGPGTRLTVL.

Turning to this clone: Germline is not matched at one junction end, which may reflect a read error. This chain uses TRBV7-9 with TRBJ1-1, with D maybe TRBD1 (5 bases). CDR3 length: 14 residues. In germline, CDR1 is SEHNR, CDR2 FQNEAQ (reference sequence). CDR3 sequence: CSSSLTGVNTEAFF. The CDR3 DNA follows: TGTTCCAGCAGCTTAACAGGAGTGAACACTGAAGCTTTCTTT.

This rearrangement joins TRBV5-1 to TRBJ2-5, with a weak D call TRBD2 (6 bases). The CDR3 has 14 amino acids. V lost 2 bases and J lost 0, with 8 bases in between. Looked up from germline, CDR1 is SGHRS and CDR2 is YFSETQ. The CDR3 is CASSLLADQETQYF. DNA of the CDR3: TGCGCCAGCAGCTTATTAGCGGACCAAGAGACCCAGTACTTC.

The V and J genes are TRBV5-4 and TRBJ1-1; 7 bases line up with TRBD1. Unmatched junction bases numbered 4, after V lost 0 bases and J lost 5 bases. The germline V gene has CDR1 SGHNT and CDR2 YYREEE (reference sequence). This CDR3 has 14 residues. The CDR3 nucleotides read TGTGCCAGCAGCTTGGTAGGGGGCGAAACTGAAGCTTTCTTT. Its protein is CASSLVGGETEAFF. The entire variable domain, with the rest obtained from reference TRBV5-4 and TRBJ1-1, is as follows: ETGVTQSPTHLIKTRGQQVTLRCSSQSGHNTVSWYQQALGQGPQFIFQYYREEENGRGNFPPRFSGLQFPNYSSELNVNALELDDSALYLCASSLVGGETEAFFGQGTRLTVV.

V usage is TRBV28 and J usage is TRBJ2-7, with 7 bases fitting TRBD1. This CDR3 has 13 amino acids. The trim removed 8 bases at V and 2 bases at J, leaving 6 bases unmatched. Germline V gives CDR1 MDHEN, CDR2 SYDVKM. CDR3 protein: CASSGTEPYEQYF. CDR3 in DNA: TGTGCCAGCTCTGGGACAGAGCCCTACGAGCAGTACTTC.

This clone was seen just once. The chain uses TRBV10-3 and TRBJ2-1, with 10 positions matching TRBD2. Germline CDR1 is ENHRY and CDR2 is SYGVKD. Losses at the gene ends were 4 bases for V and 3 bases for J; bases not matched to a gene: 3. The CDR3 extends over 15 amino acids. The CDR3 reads CAISGGTSVYNEQFF. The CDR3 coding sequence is TGTGCCATCAGTGGAGGGACTAGCGTCTACAATGAGCAGTTCTTC.

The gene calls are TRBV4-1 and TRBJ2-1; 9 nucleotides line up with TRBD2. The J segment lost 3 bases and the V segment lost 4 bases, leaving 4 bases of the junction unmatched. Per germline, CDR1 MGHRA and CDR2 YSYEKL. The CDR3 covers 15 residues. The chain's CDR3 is CASSLRTSDYNEQFF. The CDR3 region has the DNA TGCGCCAGCAGCCTACGGACTAGCGACTACAATGAGCAGTTCTTC.

CDR3: CASSSERGLMEQFF. CDR3 bases: TGCGCCAGCAGCTCAGAGCGAGGATTGATGGAGCAGTTCTTC. The rearrangement links TRBV4-1 to TRBJ2-1; D gene ambiguous. The V and J ends lost 5 bases and 10 bases respectively, with 18 bases between them. In germline, CDR1 is MGHRA, CDR2 YSYEKL. The CDR3 has 14 amino acids.

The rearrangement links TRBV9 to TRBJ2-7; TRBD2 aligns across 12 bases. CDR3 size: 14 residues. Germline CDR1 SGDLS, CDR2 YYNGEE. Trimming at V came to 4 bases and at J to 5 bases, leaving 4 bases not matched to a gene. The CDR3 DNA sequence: TGTGCCAGCAGCACCGGACTAGCGGGAAACGAGCAGTACTTC. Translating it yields CASSTGLAGNEQYF.

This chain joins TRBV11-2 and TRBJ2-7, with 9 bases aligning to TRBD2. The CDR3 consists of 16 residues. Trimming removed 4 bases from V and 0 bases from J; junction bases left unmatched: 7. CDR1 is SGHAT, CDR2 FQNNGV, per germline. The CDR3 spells CASSSLGGRGSYEQYF. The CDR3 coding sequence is TGTGCCAGCAGCTCATTAGGCGGGAGGGGCTCCTACGAGCAGTACTTC.

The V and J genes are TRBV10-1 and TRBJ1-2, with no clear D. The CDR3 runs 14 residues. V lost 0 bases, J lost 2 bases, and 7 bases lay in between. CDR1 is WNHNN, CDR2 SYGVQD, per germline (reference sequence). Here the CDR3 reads CASSESNRNYGYTF. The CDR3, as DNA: TGCGCCAGCAGTGAGTCTAACAGAAACTATGGCTACACCTTC.

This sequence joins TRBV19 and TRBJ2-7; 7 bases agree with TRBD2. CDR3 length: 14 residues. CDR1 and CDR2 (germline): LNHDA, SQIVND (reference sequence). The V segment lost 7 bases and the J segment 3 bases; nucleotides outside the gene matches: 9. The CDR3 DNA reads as TGTGCCAGTACAAAACCCCCGGGAGGCTACGAGCAGTACTTC. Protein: CASTKPPGGYEQYF.

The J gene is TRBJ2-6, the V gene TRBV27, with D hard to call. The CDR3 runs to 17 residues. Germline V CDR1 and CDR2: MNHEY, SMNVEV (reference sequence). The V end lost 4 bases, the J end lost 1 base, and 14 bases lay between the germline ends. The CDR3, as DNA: TGTGCCAGCAGTTCCTTAGAGTGGGCATCTGGGGCCAACGTCCTGACTTTC. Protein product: CASSSLEWASGANVLTF. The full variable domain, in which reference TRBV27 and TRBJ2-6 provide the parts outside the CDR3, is EAQVTQNPRYLITVTGKKLTVTCSQNMNHEYMSWYRQDPGLGLRQIYYSMNVEVTDKGDVPEGYKVSRKEKRNFPLILESPSPNQTSLYFCASSSLEWASGANVLTFGAGSRLTVL.

The CDR3 sequence is CASSLPGAAHGYTF. Written as DNA, the CDR3 is TGTGCCAGCAGCTTGCCAGGGGCGGCTCATGGCTACACCTTC. This chain joins TRBV5-4 and TRBJ1-2; D might be TRBD1 (6 bases). The length of the CDR3 is 14 residues. V was trimmed by 1 base and J by 6 bases, leaving 13 bases between them. CDR1 SGHNT and CDR2 YYREEE come from the germline V gene (reference sequence).

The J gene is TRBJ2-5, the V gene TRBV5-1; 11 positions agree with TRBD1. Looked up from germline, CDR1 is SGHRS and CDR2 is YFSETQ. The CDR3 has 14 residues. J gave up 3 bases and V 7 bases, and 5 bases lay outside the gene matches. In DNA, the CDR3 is TGCGCCAGCTGGACAGGGGGCTTGGAAGAGACCCAGTACTTC. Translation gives CASWTGGLEETQYF. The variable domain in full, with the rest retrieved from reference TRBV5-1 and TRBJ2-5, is KAGVTQTPRYLIKTRGQQVTLSCSPISGHRSVSWYQQTPGQGLQFLFEYFSETQRNKGNFPGRFSGRQFSNSRSEMNVSTLELGDSALYLCASWTGGLEETQYFGPGTRLLVL.

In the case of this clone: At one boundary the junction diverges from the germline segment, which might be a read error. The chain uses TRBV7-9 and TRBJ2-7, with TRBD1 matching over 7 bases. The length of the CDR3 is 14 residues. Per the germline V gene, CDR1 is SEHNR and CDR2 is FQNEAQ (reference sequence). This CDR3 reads CSSSLRRQGHEQYF. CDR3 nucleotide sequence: TGTTCCAGCAGCTTACGGAGACAGGGCCACGAGCAGTACTTC.

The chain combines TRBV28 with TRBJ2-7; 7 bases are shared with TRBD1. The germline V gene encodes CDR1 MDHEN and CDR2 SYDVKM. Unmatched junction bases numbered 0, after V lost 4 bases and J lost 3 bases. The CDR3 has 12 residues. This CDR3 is CASSSGGYEQYF. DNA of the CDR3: TGTGCCAGCAGTTCAGGGGGCTACGAGCAGTACTTC.

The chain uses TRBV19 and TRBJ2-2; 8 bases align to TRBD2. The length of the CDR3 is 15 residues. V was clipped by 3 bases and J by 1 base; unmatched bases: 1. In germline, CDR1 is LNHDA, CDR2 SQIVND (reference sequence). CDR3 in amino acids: CASSMGLGNTGELFF. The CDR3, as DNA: TGTGCCAGTAGTATGGGACTAGGGAACACCGGGGAGCTGTTTTTT.

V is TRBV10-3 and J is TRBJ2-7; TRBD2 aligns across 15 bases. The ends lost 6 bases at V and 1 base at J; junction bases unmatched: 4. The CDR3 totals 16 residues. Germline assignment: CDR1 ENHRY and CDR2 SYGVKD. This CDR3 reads CAISGTSGRPSYEQYF. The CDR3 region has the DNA TGTGCCATCAGCGGGACTAGCGGGAGGCCATCCTACGAGCAGTACTTC.

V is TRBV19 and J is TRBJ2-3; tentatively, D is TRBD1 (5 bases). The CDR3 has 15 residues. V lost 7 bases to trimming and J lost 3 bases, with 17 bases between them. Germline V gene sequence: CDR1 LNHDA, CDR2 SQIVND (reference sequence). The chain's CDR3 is CASTLDSLTTDTQYF. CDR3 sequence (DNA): TGTGCCAGTACCCTCGACAGCCTGACGACAGATACGCAGTATTTT.

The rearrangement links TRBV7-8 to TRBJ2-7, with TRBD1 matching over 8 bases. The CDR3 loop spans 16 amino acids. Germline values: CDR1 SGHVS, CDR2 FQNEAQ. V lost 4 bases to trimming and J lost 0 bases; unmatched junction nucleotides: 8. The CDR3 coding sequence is TGTGCCAGCAGCTCCCACGGACAGGGCTTCTCCTACGAGCAGTACTTC. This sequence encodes CASSSHGQGFSYEQYF.

As DNA, the CDR3 is TGTGCCAGCAGTTACGCTCTTAGTAATGAAAAACTGTTTTTT. Its protein product is CASSYALSNEKLFF. The chain carries TRBV6-5 and TRBJ1-4, with D unresolved. V gave up 2 bases and J gave up 4 bases, with 8 bases separating them. CDR3 size: 14 residues. Germline loops: CDR1 MNHEY, CDR2 SVGAGI.

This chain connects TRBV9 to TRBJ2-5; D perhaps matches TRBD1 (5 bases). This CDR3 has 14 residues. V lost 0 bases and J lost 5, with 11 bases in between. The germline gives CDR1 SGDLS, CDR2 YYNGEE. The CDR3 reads CASSVDWGRETQYF. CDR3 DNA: TGTGCCAGCAGCGTAGATTGGGGCCGGGAGACCCAGTACTTC. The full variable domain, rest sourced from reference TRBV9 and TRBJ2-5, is DSGVTQTPKHLITATGQRVTLRCSPRSGDLSVYWYQQSLDQGLQFLIQYYNGEERAKGNILERFSAQQFPDLHSELNLSSLELGDSALYFCASSVDWGRETQYFGPGTRLLVL.

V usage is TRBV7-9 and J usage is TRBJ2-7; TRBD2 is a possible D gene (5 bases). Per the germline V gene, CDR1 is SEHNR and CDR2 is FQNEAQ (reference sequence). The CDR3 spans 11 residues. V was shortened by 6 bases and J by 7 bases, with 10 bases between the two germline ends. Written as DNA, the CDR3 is TGTGCCAGCAGGTCTTCGGGAGAGCAGTACTTC. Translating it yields CASRSSGEQYF.